This T cell receptor (beta chain) was documented in a study of blood T cell repertoires in COVID-19. Study details: Sources were T cells, B-cell-depleted T cells, or PBMCs; the material itself was cDNA or gDNA.

The germline gives CDR1 SGHVS, CDR2 FQNEAQ. V gave up 1 base and J gave up 2 bases; unmatched junction bases: 9. The CDR3 runs 20 residues. Libraries were prepared by immunoSEQ multiplex PCR; TCRdb keeps only in-frame clonotypes and omits some of them. The sample lists roughly 100,000 clones, around four fifths occurring once. Sequenced sample: peripheral blood. This receptor was obtained from a man between 60 and 75 years old with acute or convalescent COVID-19. The rearrangement joins TRBV7-8 to TRBJ2-2; 14 positions match TRBD2. In nucleotides, the CDR3 is TGTGCCAGCAGCTTAGGAGGCCGGACTAGCGGGGGGACCAACACCGGGGAGCTGTTTTTT. Translation: CASSLGGRTSGGTNTGELFF.